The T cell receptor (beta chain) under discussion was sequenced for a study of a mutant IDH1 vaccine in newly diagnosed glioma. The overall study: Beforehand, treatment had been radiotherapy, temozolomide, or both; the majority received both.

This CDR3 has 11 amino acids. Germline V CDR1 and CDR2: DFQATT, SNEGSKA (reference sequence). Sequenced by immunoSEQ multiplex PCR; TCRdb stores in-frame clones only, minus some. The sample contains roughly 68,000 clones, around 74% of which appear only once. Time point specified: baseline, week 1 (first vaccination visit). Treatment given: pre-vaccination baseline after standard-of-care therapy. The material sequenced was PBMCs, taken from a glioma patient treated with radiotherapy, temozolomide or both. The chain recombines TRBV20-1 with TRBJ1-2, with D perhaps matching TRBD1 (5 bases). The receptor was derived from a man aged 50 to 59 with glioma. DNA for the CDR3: TGCAGGGTGGGGACGGACTATGGCTACACCTTC. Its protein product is CRVGTDYGYTF.